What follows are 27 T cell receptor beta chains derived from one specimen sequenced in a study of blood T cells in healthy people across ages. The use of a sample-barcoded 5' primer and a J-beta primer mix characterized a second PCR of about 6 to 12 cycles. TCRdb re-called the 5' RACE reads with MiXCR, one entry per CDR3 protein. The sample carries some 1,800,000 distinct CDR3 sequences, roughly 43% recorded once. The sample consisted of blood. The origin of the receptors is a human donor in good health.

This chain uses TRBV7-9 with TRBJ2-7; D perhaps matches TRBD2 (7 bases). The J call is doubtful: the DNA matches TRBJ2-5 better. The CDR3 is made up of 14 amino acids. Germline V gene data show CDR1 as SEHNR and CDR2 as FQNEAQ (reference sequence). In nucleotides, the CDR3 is TGTGCCAGCAGCGCAGCAGGGGAGGGAGAGACCCAGTACTTC. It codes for CASSAAGEGETQYF.

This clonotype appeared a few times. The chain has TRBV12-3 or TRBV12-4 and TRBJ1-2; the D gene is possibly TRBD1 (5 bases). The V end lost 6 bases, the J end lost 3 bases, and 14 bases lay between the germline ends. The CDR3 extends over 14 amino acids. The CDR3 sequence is CASRSGGKDYGYTF. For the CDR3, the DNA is TGTGCCAGCAGGTCGGGGGGAAAAGACTATGGCTACACCTTC.

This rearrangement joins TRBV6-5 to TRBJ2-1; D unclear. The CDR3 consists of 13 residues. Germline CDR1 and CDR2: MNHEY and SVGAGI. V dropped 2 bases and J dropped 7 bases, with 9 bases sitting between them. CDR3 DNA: TGTGCCAGCAGTTACAACTTAGAAAATGAGCAGTTCTTC. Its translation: CASSYNLENEQFF.

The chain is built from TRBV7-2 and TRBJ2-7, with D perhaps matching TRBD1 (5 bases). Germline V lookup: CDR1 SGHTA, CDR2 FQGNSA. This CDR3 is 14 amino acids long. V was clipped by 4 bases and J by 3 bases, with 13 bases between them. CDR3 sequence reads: CASSSQASHYEQYF. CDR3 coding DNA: TGTGCCAGCAGCTCACAGGCTTCTCACTACGAGCAGTACTTC.

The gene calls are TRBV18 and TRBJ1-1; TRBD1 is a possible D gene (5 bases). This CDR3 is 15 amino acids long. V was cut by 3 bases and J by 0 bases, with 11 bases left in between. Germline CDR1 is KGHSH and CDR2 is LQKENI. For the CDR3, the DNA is TGTGCCAGCTCACCGTCAACAGGTTTGAACACTGAAGCTTTCTTT. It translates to CASSPSTGLNTEAFF.

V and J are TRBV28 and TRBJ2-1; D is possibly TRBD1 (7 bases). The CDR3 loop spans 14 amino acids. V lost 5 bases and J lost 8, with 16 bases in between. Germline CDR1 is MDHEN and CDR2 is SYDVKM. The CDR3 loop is CASSTTLRGDEQFF. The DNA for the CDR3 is TGTGCCAGCAGTACCACCCTCAGGGGGGATGAGCAGTTCTTC.

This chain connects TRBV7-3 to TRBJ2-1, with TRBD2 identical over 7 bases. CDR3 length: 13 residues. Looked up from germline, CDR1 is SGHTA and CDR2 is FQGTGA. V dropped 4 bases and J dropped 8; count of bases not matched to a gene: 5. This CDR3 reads CASSSPGRDEQFF. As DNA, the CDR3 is TGTGCCAGCAGCTCCCCGGGGAGGGATGAGCAGTTCTTC.

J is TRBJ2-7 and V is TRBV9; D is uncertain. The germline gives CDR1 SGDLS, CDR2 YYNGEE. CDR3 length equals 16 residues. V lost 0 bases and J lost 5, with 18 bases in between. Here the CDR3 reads CASSVVGVASANEQYF. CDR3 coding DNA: TGTGCCAGCAGCGTAGTTGGAGTAGCTTCGGCCAACGAGCAGTACTTC. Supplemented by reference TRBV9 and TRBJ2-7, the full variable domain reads DSGVTQTPKHLITATGQRVTLRCSPRSGDLSVYWYQQSLDQGLQFLIQYYNGEERAKGNILERFSAQQFPDLHSELNLSSLELGDSALYFCASSVVGVASANEQYFGPGTRLTVT.

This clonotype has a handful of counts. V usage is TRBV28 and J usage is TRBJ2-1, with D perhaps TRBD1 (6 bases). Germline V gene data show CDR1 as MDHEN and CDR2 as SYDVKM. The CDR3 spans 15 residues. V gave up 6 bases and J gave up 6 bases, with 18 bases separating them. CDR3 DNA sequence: TGTGCCAGCAGCCGATCAGGGGAGTTGGGCAATGAGCAGTTCTTC. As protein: CASSRSGELGNEQFF.

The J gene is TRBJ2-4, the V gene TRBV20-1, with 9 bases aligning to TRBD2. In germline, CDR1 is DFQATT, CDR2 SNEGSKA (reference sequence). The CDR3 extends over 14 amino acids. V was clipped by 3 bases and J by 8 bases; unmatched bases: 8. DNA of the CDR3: TGCAGTGCTAGTACGGGGACTAGCCTGGACATTCAGTACTTC. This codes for CSASTGTSLDIQYF.

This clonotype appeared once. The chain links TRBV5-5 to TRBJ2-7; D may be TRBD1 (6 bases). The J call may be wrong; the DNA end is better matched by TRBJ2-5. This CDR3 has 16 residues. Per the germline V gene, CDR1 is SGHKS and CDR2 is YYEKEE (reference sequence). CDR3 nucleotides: TGTGCCAGCAGCTTGGCCTCGAGGACAGTGAAAGAGACCCAGTACTTC. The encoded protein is CASSLASRTVKETQYF.

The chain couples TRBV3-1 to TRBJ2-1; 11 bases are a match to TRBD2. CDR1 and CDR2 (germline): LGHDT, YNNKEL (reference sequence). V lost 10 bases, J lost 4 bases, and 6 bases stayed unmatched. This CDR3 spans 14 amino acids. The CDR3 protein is CATETSGVYNEQFF. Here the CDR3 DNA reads TGTGCCACTGAGACTAGCGGGGTATACAATGAGCAGTTCTTC.

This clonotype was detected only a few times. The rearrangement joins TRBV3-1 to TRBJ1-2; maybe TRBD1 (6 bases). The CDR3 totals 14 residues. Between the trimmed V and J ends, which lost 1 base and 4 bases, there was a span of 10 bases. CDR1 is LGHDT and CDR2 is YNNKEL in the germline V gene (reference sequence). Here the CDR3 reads CASSQGAGVYGYTF. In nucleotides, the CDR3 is TGTGCCAGCAGCCAAGGGGCAGGGGTCTATGGCTACACCTTC.

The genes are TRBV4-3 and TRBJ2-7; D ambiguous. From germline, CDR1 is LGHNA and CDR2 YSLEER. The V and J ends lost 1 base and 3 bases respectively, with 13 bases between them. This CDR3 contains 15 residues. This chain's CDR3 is CASSQAWPIRYEQYF. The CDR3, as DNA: TGCGCCAGCAGCCAAGCGTGGCCGATCCGCTACGAGCAGTACTTC.

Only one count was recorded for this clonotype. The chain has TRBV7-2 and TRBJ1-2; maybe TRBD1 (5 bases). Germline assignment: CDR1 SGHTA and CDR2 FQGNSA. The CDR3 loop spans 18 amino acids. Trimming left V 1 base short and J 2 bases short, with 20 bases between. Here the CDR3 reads CASSLVPPFTGTNYGYTF. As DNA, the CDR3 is TGTGCCAGCAGCTTAGTTCCCCCCTTCACCGGGACCAACTATGGCTACACCTTC.

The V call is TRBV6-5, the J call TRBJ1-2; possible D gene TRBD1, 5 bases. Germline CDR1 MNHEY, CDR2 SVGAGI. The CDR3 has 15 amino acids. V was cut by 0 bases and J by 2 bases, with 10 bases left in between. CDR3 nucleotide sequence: TGTGCCAGCAGTTACTCGTTCCGGGGGAACTATGGCTACACCTTC. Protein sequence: CASSYSFRGNYGYTF.

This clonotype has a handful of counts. CDR3 coding DNA: TGTGCCAGCAGCCCCGACGGTAACCCCTACGAGCAGTACTTC. Protein: CASSPDGNPYEQYF. The chain recombines TRBV9 with TRBJ2-7, with D hard to call. Germline V gene sequence: CDR1 SGDLS, CDR2 YYNGEE. The CDR3 consists of 14 residues. V was trimmed by 4 bases and J by 2 bases, leaving 13 bases between them. The complete variable domain, with remaining parts taken from reference TRBV9 and TRBJ2-7, reads DSGVTQTPKHLITATGQRVTLRCSPRSGDLSVYWYQQSLDQGLQFLIQYYNGEERAKGNILERFSAQQFPDLHSELNLSSLELGDSALYFCASSPDGNPYEQYFGPGTRLTVT.

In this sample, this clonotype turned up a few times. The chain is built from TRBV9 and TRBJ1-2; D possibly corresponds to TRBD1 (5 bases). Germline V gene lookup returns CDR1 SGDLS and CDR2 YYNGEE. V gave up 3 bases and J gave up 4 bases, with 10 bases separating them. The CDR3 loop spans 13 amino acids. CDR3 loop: CASSAQGPYGYTF. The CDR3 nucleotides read TGTGCCAGCAGCGCTCAGGGACCCTATGGCTACACCTTC.

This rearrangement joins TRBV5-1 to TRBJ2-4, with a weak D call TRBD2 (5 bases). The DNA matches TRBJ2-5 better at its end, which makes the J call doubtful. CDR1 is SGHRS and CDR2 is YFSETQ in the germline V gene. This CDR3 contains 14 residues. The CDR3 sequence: CASSPSKGEETQYF. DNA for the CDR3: TGCGCCAGCAGCCCCTCAAAGGGAGAGGAGACCCAGTACTTC.

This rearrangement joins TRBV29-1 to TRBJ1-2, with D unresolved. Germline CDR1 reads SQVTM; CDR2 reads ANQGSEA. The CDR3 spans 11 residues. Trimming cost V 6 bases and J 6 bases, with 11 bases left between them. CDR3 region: CSVAAAHGYTF. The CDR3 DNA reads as TGCAGCGTAGCAGCCGCCCATGGCTACACCTTC.

The CDR3 bases are TGTGCCAGCAGACACTCAGGGGTTGGGACCTACGAGCAGTACTTC. Its protein product is CASRHSGVGTYEQYF. The V call is TRBV6-5, the J call TRBJ2-7; TRBD1 is a possible D gene (6 bases). The CDR3 consists of 15 residues. CDR1 is MNHEY, CDR2 SVGAGI, per germline. V was pared by 6 bases and J by 2 bases, with 17 bases between.

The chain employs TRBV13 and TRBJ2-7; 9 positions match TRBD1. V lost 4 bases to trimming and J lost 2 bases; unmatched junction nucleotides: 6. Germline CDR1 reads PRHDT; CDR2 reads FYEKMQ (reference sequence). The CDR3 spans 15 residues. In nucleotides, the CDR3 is TGTGCCAGCAGCTCCACAGGGGGCGACGCCTACGAGCAGTACTTC. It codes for CASSSTGGDAYEQYF.

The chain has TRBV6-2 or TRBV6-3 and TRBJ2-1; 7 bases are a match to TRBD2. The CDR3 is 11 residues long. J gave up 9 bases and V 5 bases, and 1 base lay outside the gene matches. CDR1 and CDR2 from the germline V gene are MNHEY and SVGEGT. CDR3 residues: CASSTSVEQFF. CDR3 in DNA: TGTGCCAGCAGTACTAGCGTTGAGCAGTTCTTC.

The CDR3 nucleotides read TGCAGTGCTAGATCCCAGACTAGTCCAGATACGCAGTATTTT. It translates to CSARSQTSPDTQYF. The rearrangement uses TRBV20-1 and TRBJ2-3; perhaps TRBD2 as D (6 bases). This CDR3 spans 14 amino acids. Trimming pared 2 bases from V and 4 bases from J, leaving 13 bases between. CDR1 and CDR2 from the germline V gene are DFQATT and SNEGSKA (reference sequence).

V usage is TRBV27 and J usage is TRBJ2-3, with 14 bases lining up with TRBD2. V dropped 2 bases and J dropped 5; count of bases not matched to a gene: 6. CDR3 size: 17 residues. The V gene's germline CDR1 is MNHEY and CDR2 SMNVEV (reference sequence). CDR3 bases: TGTGCCAGCAGTTTAAAAGGACTAGCGGGGGGTGGAGATACGCAGTATTTT. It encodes CASSLKGLAGGGDTQYF.

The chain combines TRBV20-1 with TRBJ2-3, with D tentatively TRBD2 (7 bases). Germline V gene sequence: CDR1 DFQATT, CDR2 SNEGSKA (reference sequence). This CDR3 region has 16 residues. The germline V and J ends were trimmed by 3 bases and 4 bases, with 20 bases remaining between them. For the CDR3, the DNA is TGCAGTGCTAGGCCCTTCATGGCGGGGGCCCCAGATACGCAGTATTTT. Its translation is CSARPFMAGAPDTQYF.

CDR3 sequence reads: CASSQWVGGSGGADTQYF. CDR3 nucleotide sequence: TGTGCCAGCAGCCAATGGGTCGGTGGTAGCGGCGGGGCAGATACGCAGTATTTT. The V and J genes are TRBV3-1 and TRBJ2-3; TRBD2 is a possible D gene (6 bases). V lost 2 bases and J lost 4, with 22 bases in between. The germline V gene encodes CDR1 LGHDT and CDR2 YNNKEL (reference sequence). The CDR3 contains 18 residues.